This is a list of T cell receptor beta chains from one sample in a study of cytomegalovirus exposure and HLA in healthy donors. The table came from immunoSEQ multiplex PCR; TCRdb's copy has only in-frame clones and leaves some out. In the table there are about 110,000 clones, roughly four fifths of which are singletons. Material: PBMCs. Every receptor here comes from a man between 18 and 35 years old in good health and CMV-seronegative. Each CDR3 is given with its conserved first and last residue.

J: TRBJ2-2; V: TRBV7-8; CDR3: CASSFGGAGELFF
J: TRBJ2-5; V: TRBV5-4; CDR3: CASSLNGETQYF
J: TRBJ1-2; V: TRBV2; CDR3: CASSATQGSYGYTF
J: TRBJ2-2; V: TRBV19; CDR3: CASSIGTGGPGELFF
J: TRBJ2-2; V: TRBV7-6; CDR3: CASSAYQGGASGELFF
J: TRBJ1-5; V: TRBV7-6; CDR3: CASSCTRVSWSNQPQHF
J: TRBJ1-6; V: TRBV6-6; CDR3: CASTAGQGRSPLHF
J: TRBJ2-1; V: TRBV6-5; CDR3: CASSYSGSYNEQFF
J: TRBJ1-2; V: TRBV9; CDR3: CASSVGSGYGYTF
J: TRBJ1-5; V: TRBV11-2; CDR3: CASSLYPRGSNQPQHF
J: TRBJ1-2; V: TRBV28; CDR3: CASSLPPYSGGYTF
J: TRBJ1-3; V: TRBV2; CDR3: CASSVSGGSSGNTIYF